The clone carrying this T cell receptor (beta chain) has just a few counts. Its antigen is unknown. This sample was included in a study of cytomegalovirus exposure and HLA in healthy donors. Germline V gene sequence: CDR1 SGHDN, CDR2 FVKESK. The CDR3 has 15 residues. V lost 4 bases and J lost 3; bases outside the gene matches: 9. The PCR ran on 60 Vbeta and 13 Jbeta primers. Sequencing used immunoSEQ multiplex PCR; TCRdb keeps in-frame clones, though not all of them. The sample consists of about 80,000 clones, around 62% of them appearing once. Study conclusions and caveats: The authors later found TCR association rates varying by HLA locus, with DRB1 most and HLA-C fewest. It was reportedly the case that the classifier diagnosed cytomegalovirus status with high specificity and sensitivity.

The J gene is TRBJ2-7, the V gene TRBV14, with 7 bases lining up with TRBD1. The TCR was taken from a male donor in good health and CMV-seropositive. Input material: PBMCs. The CDR3 DNA reads TGTGCCAGCAGCCTGGGAACCGGGACAGTCTACGAGCAGTACTTC. It codes for CASSLGTGTVYEQYF.